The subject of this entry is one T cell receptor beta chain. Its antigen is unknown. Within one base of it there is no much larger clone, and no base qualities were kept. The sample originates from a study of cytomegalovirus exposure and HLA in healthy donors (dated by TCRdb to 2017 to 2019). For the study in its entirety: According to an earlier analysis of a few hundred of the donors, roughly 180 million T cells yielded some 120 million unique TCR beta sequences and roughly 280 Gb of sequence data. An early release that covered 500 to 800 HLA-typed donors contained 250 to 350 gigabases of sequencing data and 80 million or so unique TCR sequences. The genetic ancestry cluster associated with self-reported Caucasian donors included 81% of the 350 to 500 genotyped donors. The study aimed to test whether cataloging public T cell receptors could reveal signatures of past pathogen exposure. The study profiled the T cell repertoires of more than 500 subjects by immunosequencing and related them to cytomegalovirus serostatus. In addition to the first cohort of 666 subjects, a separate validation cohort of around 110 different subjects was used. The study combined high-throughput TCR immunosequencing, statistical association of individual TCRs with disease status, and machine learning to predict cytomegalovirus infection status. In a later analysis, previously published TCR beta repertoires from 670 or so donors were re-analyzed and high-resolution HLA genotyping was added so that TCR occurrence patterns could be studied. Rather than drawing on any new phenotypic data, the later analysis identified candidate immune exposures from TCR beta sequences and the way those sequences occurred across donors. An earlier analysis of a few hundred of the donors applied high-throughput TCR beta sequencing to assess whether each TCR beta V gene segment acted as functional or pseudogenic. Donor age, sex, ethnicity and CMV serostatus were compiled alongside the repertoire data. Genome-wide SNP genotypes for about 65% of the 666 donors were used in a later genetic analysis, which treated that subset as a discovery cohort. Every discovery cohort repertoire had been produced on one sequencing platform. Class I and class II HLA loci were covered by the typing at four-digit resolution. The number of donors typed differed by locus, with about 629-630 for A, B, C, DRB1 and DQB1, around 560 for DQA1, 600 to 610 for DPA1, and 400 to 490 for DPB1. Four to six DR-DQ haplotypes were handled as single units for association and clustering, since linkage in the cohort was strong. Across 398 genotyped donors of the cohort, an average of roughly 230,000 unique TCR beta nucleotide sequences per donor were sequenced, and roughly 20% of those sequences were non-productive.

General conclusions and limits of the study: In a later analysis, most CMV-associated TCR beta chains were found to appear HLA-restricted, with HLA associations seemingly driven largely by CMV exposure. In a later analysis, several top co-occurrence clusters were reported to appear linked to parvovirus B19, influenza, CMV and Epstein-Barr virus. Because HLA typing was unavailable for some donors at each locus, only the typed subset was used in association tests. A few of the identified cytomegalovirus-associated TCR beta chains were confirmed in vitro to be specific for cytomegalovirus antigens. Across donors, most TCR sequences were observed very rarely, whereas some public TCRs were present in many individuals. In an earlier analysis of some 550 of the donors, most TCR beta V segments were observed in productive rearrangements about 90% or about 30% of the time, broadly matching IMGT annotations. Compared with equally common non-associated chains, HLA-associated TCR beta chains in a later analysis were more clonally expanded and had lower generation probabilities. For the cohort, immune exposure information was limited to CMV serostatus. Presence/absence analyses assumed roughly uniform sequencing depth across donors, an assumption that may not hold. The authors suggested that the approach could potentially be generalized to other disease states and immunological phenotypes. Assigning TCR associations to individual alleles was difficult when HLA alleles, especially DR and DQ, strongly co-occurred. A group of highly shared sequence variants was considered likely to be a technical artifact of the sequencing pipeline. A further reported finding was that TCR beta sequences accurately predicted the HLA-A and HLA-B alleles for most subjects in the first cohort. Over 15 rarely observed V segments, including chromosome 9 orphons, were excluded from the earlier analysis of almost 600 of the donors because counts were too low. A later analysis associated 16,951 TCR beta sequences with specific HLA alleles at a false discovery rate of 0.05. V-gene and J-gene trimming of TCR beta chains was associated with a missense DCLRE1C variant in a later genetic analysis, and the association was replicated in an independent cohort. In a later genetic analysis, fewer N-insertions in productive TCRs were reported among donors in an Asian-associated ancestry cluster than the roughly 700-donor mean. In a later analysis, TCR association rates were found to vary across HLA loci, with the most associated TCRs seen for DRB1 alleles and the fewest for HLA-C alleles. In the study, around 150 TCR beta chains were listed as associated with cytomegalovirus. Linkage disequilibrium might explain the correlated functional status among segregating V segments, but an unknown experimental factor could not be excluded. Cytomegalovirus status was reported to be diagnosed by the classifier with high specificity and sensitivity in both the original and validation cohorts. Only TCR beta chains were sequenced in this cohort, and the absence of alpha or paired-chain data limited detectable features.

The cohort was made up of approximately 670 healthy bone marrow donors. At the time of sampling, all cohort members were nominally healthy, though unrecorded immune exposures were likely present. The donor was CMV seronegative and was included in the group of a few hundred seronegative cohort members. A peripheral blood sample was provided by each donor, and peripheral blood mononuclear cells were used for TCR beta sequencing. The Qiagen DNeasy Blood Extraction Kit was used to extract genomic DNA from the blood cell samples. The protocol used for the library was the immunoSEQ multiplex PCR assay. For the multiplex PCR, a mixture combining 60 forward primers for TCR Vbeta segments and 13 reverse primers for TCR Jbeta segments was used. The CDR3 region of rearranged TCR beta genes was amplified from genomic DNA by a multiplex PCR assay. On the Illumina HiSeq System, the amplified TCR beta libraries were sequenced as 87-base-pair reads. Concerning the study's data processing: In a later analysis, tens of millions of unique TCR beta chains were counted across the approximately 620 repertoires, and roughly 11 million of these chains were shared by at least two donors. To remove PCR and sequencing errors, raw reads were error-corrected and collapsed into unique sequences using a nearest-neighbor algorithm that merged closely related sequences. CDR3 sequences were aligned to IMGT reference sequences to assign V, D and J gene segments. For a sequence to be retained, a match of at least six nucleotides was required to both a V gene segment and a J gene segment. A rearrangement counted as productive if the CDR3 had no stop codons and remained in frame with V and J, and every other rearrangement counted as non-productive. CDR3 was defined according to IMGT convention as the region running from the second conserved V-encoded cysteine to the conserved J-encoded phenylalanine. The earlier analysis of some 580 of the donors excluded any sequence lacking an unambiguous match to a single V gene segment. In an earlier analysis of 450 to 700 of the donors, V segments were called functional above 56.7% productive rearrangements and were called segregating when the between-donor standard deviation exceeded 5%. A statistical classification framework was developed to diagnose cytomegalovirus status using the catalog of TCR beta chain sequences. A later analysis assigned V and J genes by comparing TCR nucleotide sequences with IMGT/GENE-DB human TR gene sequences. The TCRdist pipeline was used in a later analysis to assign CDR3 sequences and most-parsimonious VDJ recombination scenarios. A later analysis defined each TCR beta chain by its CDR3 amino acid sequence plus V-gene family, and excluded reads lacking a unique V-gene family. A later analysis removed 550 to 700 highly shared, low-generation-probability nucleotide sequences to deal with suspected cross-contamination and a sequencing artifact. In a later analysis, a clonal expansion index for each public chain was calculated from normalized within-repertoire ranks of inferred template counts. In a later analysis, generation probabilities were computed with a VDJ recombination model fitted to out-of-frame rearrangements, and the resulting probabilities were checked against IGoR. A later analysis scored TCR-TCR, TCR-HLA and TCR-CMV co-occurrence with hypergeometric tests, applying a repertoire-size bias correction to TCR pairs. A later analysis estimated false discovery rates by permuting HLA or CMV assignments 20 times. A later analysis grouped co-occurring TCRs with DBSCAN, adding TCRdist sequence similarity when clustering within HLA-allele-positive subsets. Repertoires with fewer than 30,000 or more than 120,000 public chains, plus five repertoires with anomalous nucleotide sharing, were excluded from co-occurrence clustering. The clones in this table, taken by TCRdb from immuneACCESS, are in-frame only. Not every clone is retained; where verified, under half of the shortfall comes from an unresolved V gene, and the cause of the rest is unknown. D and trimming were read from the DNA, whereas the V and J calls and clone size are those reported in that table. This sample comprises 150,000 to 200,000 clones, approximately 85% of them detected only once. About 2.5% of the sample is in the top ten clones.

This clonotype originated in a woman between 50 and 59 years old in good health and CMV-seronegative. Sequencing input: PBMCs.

The CDR3 in this case is CASSPGNPYEQYF. DNA sequence: TGTGCCAGCAGTCCCGGGAACCCCTACGAGCAGTACTTC. This chain is built from TRBV27 and TRBJ2-5; 5 matching bases give a weak D call of TRBD2. The J call may be wrong; the DNA end is better matched by TRBJ2-7. Taken from the germline V gene (reference sequence), the CDR1 and CDR2 loops are MNHEY and SMNVEV. The CDR3, cysteine through phenylalanine, is 13 amino acids long. Only the CDR3 DNA stays, 39 bases, in frame from base 1.